Following are 11 T cell receptor beta chains from one sample sequenced in a study of blood T cell repertoires in COVID-19. Produced via immunoSEQ multiplex PCR; TCRdb's table is partial and in-frame only. The data hold hundreds of thousands of clones, with around 84% observed a single time. The sample taken for sequencing was peripheral blood. The receptors shown here come from a man under 40 with active or convalescent COVID-19.

The chain uses TRBV5-6 and TRBJ2-7; TRBD1 is a possible D gene (6 bases). The CDR3 is made up of 13 amino acids. The ends were cut back, 4 bases at V and 6 bases at J, with 14 bases in the middle. CDR1 is SGHDT, CDR2 YYEEEE, per germline. The DNA for the CDR3 is TGTGCCAGCAGCCGAGGGACAATCTTCGAGCAGTACTTC. Encoded protein: CASSRGTIFEQYF.

This clone appeared a few times. The chain links TRBV28 to TRBJ2-1; D possibly corresponds to TRBD2 (5 bases). Germline V lookup: CDR1 MDHEN, CDR2 SYDVKM. V was pared by 8 bases and J by 9 bases, with 8 bases between. This CDR3 region has 10 residues. CDR3 DNA sequence: TGTGCCAGCGGTCGGGGTGAGCAGTTCTTC. Amino acids: CASGRGEQFF.

This chain joins TRBV12-3 or TRBV12-4 and TRBJ2-5; TRBD1 might be the D (6 bases). The CDR3 runs 13 residues. V lost 5 bases, J lost 5 bases, and 12 bases lay in between. CDR3 region: CASSGQRPETQYF. The CDR3 bases are TGTGCCAGCAGTGGACAGCGACCGGAGACCCAGTACTTC.

The chain joins TRBV5-3 to TRBJ1-2; the match to TRBD1 covers 9 bases. TRBV5-3 belongs to the ORF category, with a function that is uncertain. CDR3 length equals 15 residues. V shed 5 bases, J shed 2 bases, and the junction held 7 bases outside the gene matches. The CDR3 spells CARRRGGQGNYGYTF. CDR3 DNA sequence: TGTGCCAGAAGACGAGGGGGACAGGGAAACTATGGCTACACCTTC.

This clone was seen more than once but under ten times. The V call is TRBV18, the J call TRBJ2-7, with D perhaps matching TRBD2 (6 bases). CDR3 length: 15 amino acids. CDR1 KGHSH and CDR2 LQKENI come from the germline V gene. The V gene lost 3 bases and the J gene lost 2 bases, with 14 bases spanning the gap. The DNA for the CDR3 is TGTGCCAGCTCACCTTCAAGCGCGGGAACCTACGAGCAGTACTTC. Translated: CASSPSSAGTYEQYF.

In this sample, this clone turned up a few times. The genes are TRBV24-1 and TRBJ2-1; 7 positions match TRBD1. After removal of 4 bases from V and 7 bases from J, the junction contained 9 bases not matched to a gene. The CDR3 consists of 15 residues. Germline values: CDR1 KGHDR, CDR2 SFDVKD. The CDR3 here is CATSDATGTSNEQFF. CDR3 DNA sequence: TGTGCCACCAGTGACGCGACAGGGACCTCTAATGAGCAGTTCTTC.

CDR3 sequence (DNA): TGTGCCAGCAGGCCCGGGACAACTGGAAACACCATATATTTT. This codes for CASRPGTTGNTIYF. The chain couples TRBV9 to TRBJ1-3, with TRBD1 as a possible D gene (6 bases). The CDR3 is made up of 14 amino acids. V lost 5 bases to trimming and J lost 2 bases, with 11 bases between them. The germline CDR1 and CDR2 sequences are SGDLS and YYNGEE.

The chain uses TRBV6-6 and TRBJ2-7, with 11 bases matching TRBD1. There are 16 residues in the CDR3. With V trimmed by 4 bases and J by 1 base, 6 bases remained unmatched. The germline V gene has CDR1 MNHNY and CDR2 SVGAGI (reference sequence). The CDR3 region has the DNA TGTGCCAGCAGTTTGCCTGGGACAGGGGGTTCCTACGAGCAGTACTTC. The encoded protein is CASSLPGTGGSYEQYF.

The CDR3 is CASSLGTRGNQPQHF. The CDR3 DNA reads TGTGCCAGCAGCCTTGGGACACGGGGAAATCAGCCCCAGCATTTT. The chain couples TRBV11-2 to TRBJ1-5, with D perhaps TRBD1 (6 bases). V lost 5 bases to trimming and J lost 4 bases, with 15 bases between them. From germline, CDR1 is SGHAT and CDR2 FQNNGV. The CDR3 runs to 15 residues.

The chain links TRBV3-1 (or the pseudogene TRBV3-2) to TRBJ2-2, with 8 positions matching TRBD1. V trimming: 3 bases; J trimming: 4 bases; junction bases outside the gene matches: 16. The V gene's germline CDR1 is LGHDT and CDR2 YNNKEL (reference sequence). This CDR3 comprises 19 residues. CDR3 amino acids: CASSHLIRGRGLATGELFF. CDR3 DNA: TGTGCCAGCAGCCACCTTATTAGGGGCAGGGGGCTTGCCACCGGGGAGCTGTTTTTT.

This chain links TRBV7-9 with TRBJ1-2, with no clear D. The V and J ends lost 3 bases and 0 bases respectively, with 8 bases between them. Germline-derived CDR1 and CDR2 are SEHNR and FQNEAQ (reference sequence). The CDR3 loop spans 14 amino acids. This chain's CDR3 is CASSFTGANYGYTF. The CDR3 DNA is TGTGCCAGCAGCTTCACGGGAGCTAACTATGGCTACACCTTC.